The 26 T cell receptor beta chains reported below all come from one sample, sequenced in a study of T cell repertoires and Cas9 in healthy adults. Only in-frame clones appear in the TCRdb table, and some are missing; sequencing was by immunoSEQ multiplex PCR. The profile shows about 22,000 clones, under 95% of them singletons. The source material was CD4+ effector T cells (CD127+, CD25-, CD137-, CD154-) from PBMCs; culture status not recorded. All receptors come from a human donor in good health.

A few counts support this clone. CDR3: CASSPERVSYGYTF. CDR3 in DNA: TGTGCCAGCAGCCCCGAGAGGGTAAGCTATGGCTACACCTTC. This rearrangement joins TRBV7-2 to TRBJ1-2; D gene unclear. This CDR3 region has 14 residues. Germline V gives CDR1 SGHTA, CDR2 FQGNSA. V was cut by 5 bases and J by 4 bases, with 14 bases left in between.

The chain is built from TRBV11-2 and TRBJ2-5; D possibly corresponds to TRBD2 (6 bases). The CDR3 loop spans 16 amino acids. CDR1 SGHAT and CDR2 FQNNGV come from the germline V gene. The V gene lost 0 bases and the J gene lost 2 bases, with 13 bases spanning the gap. The CDR3 protein is CASSLDISAGQETQYF. DNA for the CDR3: TGTGCCAGCAGCTTAGATATTTCGGCGGGGCAAGAGACCCAGTACTTC.

The rearrangement uses TRBV12-5 and TRBJ2-1; the match to TRBD2 covers 11 bases. CDR3 length equals 17 residues. Germline values: CDR1 LGHNT, CDR2 FRNRAP. J gave up 7 bases and V 1 base, and 9 bases lay outside the gene matches. CDR3 nucleotides: TGTGCTAGTGGTTTGGGGAATTTAGCGGGGGGGCGGAATGAGCAGTTCTTC. It is translated as CASGLGNLAGGRNEQFF. Combining the CDR3 with reference TRBV12-5 and TRBJ2-1 gives the whole variable domain DARVTQTPRHKVTEMGQEVTMRCQPILGHNTVFWYRQTMMQGLELLAYFRNRAPLDDSGMPKDRFSAEMPDATLATLKIQPSEPRDSAVYFCASGLGNLAGGRNEQFFGPGTRLTVL.

This clone was seen a single time. The chain links TRBV27 to TRBJ1-2, with 7 bases that match TRBD1. CDR1 is MNHEY, CDR2 SMNVEV, per germline (reference sequence). J lost 6 bases, V lost 0 bases, and 13 bases had no gene match. There are 17 residues in the CDR3. This CDR3 reads CASSLSNAHTGVHGYTF. In DNA form, the CDR3 reads TGTGCCAGCAGTTTATCCAACGCACACACAGGGGTCCATGGCTACACCTTC.

The chain is built from TRBV7-2 and TRBJ1-2, with 9 bases fitting TRBD1. J gave up 7 bases and V 7 bases, and 10 bases lay outside the gene matches. The germline V gene encodes CDR1 SGHTA and CDR2 FQGNSA. There are 14 residues in the CDR3. The CDR3 region has the DNA TGTGCCAGCACCACAGGGGGCAATAAGGGTGGCTACACCTTC. Translated: CASTTGGNKGGYTF.

The rearrangement links TRBV7-9 to TRBJ1-3; D uncertain. The CDR3 length is 15 residues. V dropped 3 bases and J dropped 7 bases, with 16 bases sitting between them. Germline-derived CDR1 and CDR2 are SEHNR and FQNEAQ (reference sequence). The CDR3 nucleotides are TGTGCCAGCAGCTTGATTCCGGAGGAACGGAACACCATATATTTT. It encodes CASSLIPEERNTIYF.

This clone was observed a handful of times. V usage is TRBV19 and J usage is TRBJ1-1; 10 bases agree with TRBD1. The CDR3 runs 15 residues. After removal of 10 bases from V and 3 bases from J, the junction contained 11 bases not matched to a gene. Germline values: CDR1 LNHDA, CDR2 SQIVND (reference sequence). CDR3 DNA sequence: TGTGCCACCCATCCAACGACAGGGGGCTACACTGAAGCTTTCTTT. Its translation is CATHPTTGGYTEAFF.

CDR3 DNA sequence: TGTGCCAGCAGTCGGGACAGGGGGCAAGGTGAAAAACTGTTTTTT. Translated, it gives CASSRDRGQGEKLFF. This chain connects TRBV13 to TRBJ1-4; 12 nucleotides line up with TRBD1. The trim removed 6 bases at V and 7 bases at J, leaving 6 bases unmatched. This CDR3 has 15 amino acids. The V gene's germline CDR1 is PRHDT and CDR2 FYEKMQ (reference sequence).

J is TRBJ2-3 and V is TRBV6-5; 7 nucleotides line up with TRBD2. J gave up 4 bases and V 7 bases, and 11 bases lay outside the gene matches. The CDR3 spans 15 residues. In germline, CDR1 is MNHEY, CDR2 SVGAGI. This chain's CDR3 is CASNLAGGSADTQYF. The CDR3 DNA follows: TGTGCCAGCAATCTAGCAGGCGGGAGTGCAGATACGCAGTATTTT.

The chain has TRBV28 and TRBJ2-6; D not resolved. Germline CDR1 MDHEN, CDR2 SYDVKM. Trimming pared 1 base from V and 1 base from J, leaving 8 bases between. The CDR3 runs to 16 residues. CDR3 sequence (DNA): TGTGCCAGCAGTTTATTAGGGTTATCTGGGGCCAACGTCCTGACTTTC. It yields the protein CASSLLGLSGANVLTF.

The chain is built from TRBV25-1 and TRBJ2-7; maybe TRBD1 (6 bases). V was clipped by 3 bases and J by 5 bases, with 14 bases between them. Germline CDR1 and CDR2: MGHDK and SYGVNS. CDR3 length: 14 amino acids. CDR3 sequence (DNA): TGTGCCAGCAGTGATCATACAGGGTTCCACGAGCAGTACTTC. Translating gives CASSDHTGFHEQYF.

CDR3 nucleotides: TGTGCCAGCAGCCAAGAGGGAGCTAGGATCTCTGGAAACACCATATATTTT. It specifies CASSQEGARISGNTIYF. The rearrangement links TRBV4-2 to TRBJ1-3; D gene uncertain. CDR1 is LGHNA and CDR2 is YNFKEQ in the germline V gene. V lost 0 bases, J lost 0 bases, and 12 bases lay in between. The CDR3 length is 17 residues.

The gene calls are TRBV14 and TRBJ1-5; the D is unclear. V was cut by 5 bases and J by 5 bases, with 10 bases left in between. The CDR3 consists of 13 residues. Germline-derived CDR1 and CDR2 are SGHDN and FVKESK. The CDR3 DNA sequence: TGTGCCAGCAGCTACGACGAGGATCAGCCCCAGCATTTT. Encoded protein: CASSYDEDQPQHF.

V and J are TRBV28 and TRBJ2-2, with 14 bases identical to TRBD2. Germline V gives CDR1 MDHEN, CDR2 SYDVKM. The junction had 3 bases not matched to a gene; V was cut back by 2 bases and J by 4 bases. The CDR3 length is 17 residues. Here the CDR3 reads CASSLGLAGGTTGELFF. Written as DNA, the CDR3 is TGTGCCAGCAGTTTAGGACTAGCGGGGGGAACCACCGGGGAGCTGTTTTTT.

The chain links TRBV27 to TRBJ2-1; no clear D. V was shortened by 8 bases and J by 9 bases, with 14 bases between the two germline ends. The germline V gene has CDR1 MNHEY and CDR2 SMNVEV (reference sequence). The CDR3 runs 12 residues. The CDR3 DNA reads as TGTGCCAGCCGTCTTTGGTCGGGTGAGCAGTTCTTC. It is translated as CASRLWSGEQFF.

The genes are TRBV28 and TRBJ1-2, with 7 bases that match TRBD1. Per germline, CDR1 MDHEN and CDR2 SYDVKM. The CDR3 has 16 amino acids. The V segment lost 10 bases and the J segment 2 bases; nucleotides outside the gene matches: 16. The CDR3 nucleotides read TGTGCCACTGAAATGGTCGGGGCAGGGGGAAACTATGGCTACACCTTC. It is translated as CATEMVGAGGNYGYTF.

The DNA for the CDR3 is TGTGCCAGCAGCCCCCGGACCGGGCGAGATACGCAGTATTTT. Translation gives CASSPRTGRDTQYF. J is TRBJ2-3 and V is TRBV9; D not certain. The germline gives CDR1 SGDLS, CDR2 YYNGEE. The V end was cut by 4 bases, the J end by 5 bases, with 14 bases between. CDR3 length: 14 residues.

This clone was observed a handful of times. The chain links TRBV11-2 to TRBJ1-6, with D perhaps matching TRBD1 (5 bases). CDR1 is SGHAT and CDR2 is FQNNGV in the germline V gene. This CDR3 region has 13 residues. Trimming stripped 5 bases from V and 10 bases from J, with 12 bases between. CDR3 loop: CASSRGVGSPLHF. The CDR3 DNA follows: TGTGCCAGCAGCCGAGGGGTCGGGTCACCCCTCCACTTT.

The chain has TRBV6-6 and TRBJ1-5; unclear D gene. There are 13 residues in the CDR3. Trimming took 6 bases from V and 6 from J, leaving 12 bases between them. Looked up from germline, CDR1 is MNHNY and CDR2 is SVGAGI (reference sequence). The CDR3 loop reads CASRPTLVQPQHF. The DNA for the CDR3 is TGTGCCAGCAGACCGACGTTGGTTCAGCCCCAGCATTTT.

The CDR3 coding sequence is TGTGCCAGCAGCTTTGGCAGGAGATTTCAAGGGTACACTGAAGCTTTCTTT. Its translation: CASSFGRRFQGYTEAFF. The rearrangement links TRBV5-6 to TRBJ1-1; the D is unclear. V was cut by 2 bases and J by 3 bases, with 20 bases left in between. Germline assignment: CDR1 SGHDT and CDR2 YYEEEE. This CDR3 has 17 residues. The full variable domain, its missing parts supplied by reference TRBV5-6 and TRBJ1-1, is DAGVTQSPTHLIKTRGQQVTLRCSPKSGHDTVSWYQQALGQGPQFIFQYYEEEERQRGNFPDRFSGHQFPNYSSELNVNALLLGDSALYLCASSFGRRFQGYTEAFFGQGTRLTVV.

The chain has TRBV5-6 and TRBJ2-5, with D uncertain. Germline values: CDR1 SGHDT, CDR2 YYEEEE. The germline V and J ends were trimmed by 5 bases and 5 bases, with 10 bases remaining between them. The CDR3 contains 12 residues. CDR3 sequence (DNA): TGTGCCAGCAGGTCTTCAGCGGAGACCCAGTACTTC. Protein product: CASRSSAETQYF.

The chain uses TRBV5-4 and TRBJ1-1; D not certain. Trimming shortened V by 1 base and J by 2 bases, and 6 bases separated the two germline ends. The CDR3 is 13 amino acids. CDR1 is SGHNT, CDR2 YYREEE, per germline (reference sequence). Here the CDR3 DNA reads TGTGCCAGCAGCTTGCAAGGTAACACTGAAGCTTTCTTT. This encodes CASSLQGNTEAFF.

This chain connects TRBV28 to TRBJ1-6, with 11 bases matching TRBD1. The CDR3 extends over 14 amino acids. Germline CDR1 is MDHEN and CDR2 is SYDVKM. After removal of 8 bases from V and 10 bases from J, the junction contained 7 bases not matched to a gene. The CDR3 DNA reads TGTGCCAGCGGGGGGGACAGGGGGATCTCACCCCTCCACTTT. It is translated as CASGGDRGISPLHF. The whole variable domain, remainder taken from reference TRBV28 and TRBJ1-6, is DVKVTQSSRYLVKRTGEKVFLECVQDMDHENMFWYRQDPGLGLRLIYFSYDVKMKEKGDIPEGYSVSREKKERFSLILESASTNQTSMYLCASGGDRGISPLHFGNGTRLTVT.

The gene calls are TRBV6-5 and TRBJ2-1; TRBD1 matches at 8 bases. J gave up 8 bases and V 6 bases, and 6 bases lay outside the gene matches. Germline CDR1 and CDR2: MNHEY and SVGAGI. The CDR3 consists of 13 residues. The CDR3 DNA reads as TGTGCCAGCAGGAAGACAGGGGAGCATGAGCAGTTCTTC. The encoded protein is CASRKTGEHEQFF.

CDR3 sequence (DNA): TGTGCCAGCAGCTCGGGCGGATCGGTCGGGGAAAAACTGTTTTTT. Amino acids: CASSSGGSVGEKLFF. The rearrangement uses TRBV5-5 and TRBJ1-4; D is uncertain. V was pared by 3 bases and J by 8 bases, with 17 bases between. Germline V lookup: CDR1 SGHKS, CDR2 YYEKEE (reference sequence). This CDR3 contains 15 residues.

With respect to this clone: Because it lacks the conserved phenylalanine or tryptophan at the end, this CDR3 is likely a read error. The rearrangement joins TRBV6-5 to TRBJ1-2; tentatively, D is TRBD1 (6 bases). Germline V gene lookup returns CDR1 MNHEY and CDR2 SVGAGI. Trimming took 6 bases from V and 2 from J, leaving 13 bases between them. There are 14 residues in the CDR3. The CDR3 sequence is CASSRADRNYGYTS. The CDR3 region has the DNA TGTGCCAGCAGCCGAGCCGACAGGAACTATGGCTACACCTCC.